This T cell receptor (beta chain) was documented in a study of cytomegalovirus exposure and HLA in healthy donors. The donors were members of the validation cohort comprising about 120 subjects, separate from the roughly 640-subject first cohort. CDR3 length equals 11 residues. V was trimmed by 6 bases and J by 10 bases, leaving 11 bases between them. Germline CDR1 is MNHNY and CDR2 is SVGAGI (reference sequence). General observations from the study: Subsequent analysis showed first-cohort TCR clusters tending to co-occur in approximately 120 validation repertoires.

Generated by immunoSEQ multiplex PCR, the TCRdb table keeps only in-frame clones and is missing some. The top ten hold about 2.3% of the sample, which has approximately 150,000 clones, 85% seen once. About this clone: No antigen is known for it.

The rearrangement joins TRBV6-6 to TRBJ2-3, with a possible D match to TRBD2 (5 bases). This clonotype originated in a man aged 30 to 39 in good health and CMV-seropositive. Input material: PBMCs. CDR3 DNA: TGTGCCAGCAGCCCTGAGGGAGCGCAGTATTTT. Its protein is CASSPEGAQYF.